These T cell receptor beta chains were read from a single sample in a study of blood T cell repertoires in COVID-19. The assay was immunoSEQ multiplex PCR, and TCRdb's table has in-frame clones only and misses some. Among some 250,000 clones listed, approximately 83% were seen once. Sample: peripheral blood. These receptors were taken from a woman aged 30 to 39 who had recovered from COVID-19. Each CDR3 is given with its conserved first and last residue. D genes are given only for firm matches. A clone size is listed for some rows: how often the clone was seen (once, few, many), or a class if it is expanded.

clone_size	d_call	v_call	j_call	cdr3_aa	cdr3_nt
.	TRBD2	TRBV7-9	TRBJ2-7	CASSPGLVWNEDEQYF	TGTGCCAGCAGCCCAGGACTAGTTTGGAACGAGGACGAGCAGTACTTC
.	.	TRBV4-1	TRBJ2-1	CASRQTAYNEQFF	TGCGCCAGCAGGCAAACAGCCTACAATGAGCAGTTCTTC
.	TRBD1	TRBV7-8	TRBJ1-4	CASSKRQGAREKLFF	TGTGCCAGCAGCAAACGACAGGGGGCGCGGGAAAAACTGTTTTTT
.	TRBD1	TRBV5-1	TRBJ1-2	CASSEDRANYGYTF	TGCGCCAGCAGCGAGGACAGGGCTAACTATGGCTACACCTTC
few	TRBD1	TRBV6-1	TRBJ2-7	CASSEGSGGSYEQYF	TGTGCCAGCAGTGAAGGCTCAGGGGGCTCCTACGAGCAGTACTTC
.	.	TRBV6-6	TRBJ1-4	CASSPFHVTRGGNEKLFF	TGTGCCAGCAGTCCCTTCCACGTAACAAGGGGGGGAAATGAAAAACTGTTTTTT
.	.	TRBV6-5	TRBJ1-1	CASSYSGGAMNTEAFF	TGTGCCAGCAGTTACTCGGGAGGGGCCATGAACACTGAAGCTTTCTTT
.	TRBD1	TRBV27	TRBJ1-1	CASSSHDRVRTEAFF	TGTGCCAGCAGCTCTCACGACAGGGTCCGCACTGAAGCTTTCTTT
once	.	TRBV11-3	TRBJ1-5	CASSFSCESNQPQHF	TGTGCCAGCAGCTTTTCTTGCGAGAGCAATCAGCCCCAGCATTTT
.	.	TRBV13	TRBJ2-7	CASSLGTTYEQYF	TGTGCCAGCAGCTTAGGGACTACCTACGAGCAGTACTTC
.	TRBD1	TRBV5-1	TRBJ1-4	CASSGTGTANEKLFF	TGCGCCAGCAGCGGAACCGGGACAGCTAATGAAAAACTGTTTTTT
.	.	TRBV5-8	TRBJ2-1	CASSLDASSYNEQFF	TGTGCCAGCAGCTTGGACGCGAGCTCCTACAATGAGCAGTTCTTC
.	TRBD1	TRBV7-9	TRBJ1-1	CASSLTGQGTEAFF	TGTGCCAGCAGCTTAACTGGACAGGGGACTGAAGCTTTCTTT
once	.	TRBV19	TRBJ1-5	CASSTGLGRGNQPQHF	TGTGCCAGTAGTACGGGGTTAGGACGGGGCAATCAGCCCCAGCATTTT